This TCR beta chain was observed in a study of blood T cell repertoires in COVID-19. This clone was observed a single time. V shed 3 bases and J shed 8 bases, with 10 bases lying between them. CDR1 DFQATT and CDR2 SNEGSKA come from the germline V gene (reference sequence). The CDR3 is 11 residues long. Data came from immunoSEQ multiplex PCR; TCRdb stores just in-frame clones and leaves some out. The data show 150,000 to 200,000 clones, under 90% seen once. The specimen was peripheral blood. This receptor was taken from a woman in her 70s with COVID-19, enrolled during active disease. The J gene is TRBJ1-2, the V gene TRBV20-1; D may be TRBD1 (5 bases). For the CDR3, the DNA is TGCAGTGCTAGGGGGGGAACCGGCTACACCTTC. Translation: CSARGGTGYTF.